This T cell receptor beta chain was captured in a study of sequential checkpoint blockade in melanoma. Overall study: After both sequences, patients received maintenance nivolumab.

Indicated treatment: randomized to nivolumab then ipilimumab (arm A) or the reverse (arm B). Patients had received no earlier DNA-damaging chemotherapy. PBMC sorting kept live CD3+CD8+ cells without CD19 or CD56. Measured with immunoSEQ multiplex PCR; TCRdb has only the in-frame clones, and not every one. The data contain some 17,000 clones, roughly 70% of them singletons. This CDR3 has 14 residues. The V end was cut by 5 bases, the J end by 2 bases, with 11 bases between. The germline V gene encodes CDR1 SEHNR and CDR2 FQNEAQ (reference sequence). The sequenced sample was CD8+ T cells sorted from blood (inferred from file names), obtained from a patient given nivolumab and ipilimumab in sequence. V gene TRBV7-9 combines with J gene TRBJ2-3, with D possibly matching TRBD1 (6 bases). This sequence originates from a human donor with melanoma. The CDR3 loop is CASSAGTNTDTQYF. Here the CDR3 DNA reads TGTGCCAGCAGCGCCGGGACAAACACAGATACGCAGTATTTT.